This T cell receptor (beta chain) stems from a study of T cell changes during pregnancy in multiple sclerosis. The V gene's germline CDR1 is LNHDA and CDR2 SQIVND (reference sequence). The CDR3 covers 12 residues. V lost 8 bases to trimming and J lost 9 bases; unmatched junction nucleotides: 9. Generated by immunoSEQ multiplex PCR, the TCRdb table keeps only in-frame clones and is missing some. This sample carries 35,000 to 45,000 clones, 70% to 90% of them seen once, and the ten largest clones take around 1%. The V and J genes are TRBV19 and TRBJ1-2; 7 bases align to TRBD1. This sequence originates from a female donor with multiple sclerosis, enrolled in a pregnancy study. The sequencing here drew on CD4+ T cells from peripheral blood mononuclear cells, taken after pregnancy. DNA for the CDR3: TGTGCCAGTTCCCCCCGGGACAGACGCTACACCTTC. Amino acid sequence: CASSPRDRRYTF. The entire variable domain, with the rest obtained from reference TRBV19 and TRBJ1-2, is as follows: DGGITQSPKYLFRKEGQNVTLSCEQNLNHDAMYWYRQDPGQGLRLIYYSQIVNDFQKGDIAEGYSVSREKKESFPLTVTSAQKNPTAFYLCASSPRDRRYTFGSGTRLTVV.